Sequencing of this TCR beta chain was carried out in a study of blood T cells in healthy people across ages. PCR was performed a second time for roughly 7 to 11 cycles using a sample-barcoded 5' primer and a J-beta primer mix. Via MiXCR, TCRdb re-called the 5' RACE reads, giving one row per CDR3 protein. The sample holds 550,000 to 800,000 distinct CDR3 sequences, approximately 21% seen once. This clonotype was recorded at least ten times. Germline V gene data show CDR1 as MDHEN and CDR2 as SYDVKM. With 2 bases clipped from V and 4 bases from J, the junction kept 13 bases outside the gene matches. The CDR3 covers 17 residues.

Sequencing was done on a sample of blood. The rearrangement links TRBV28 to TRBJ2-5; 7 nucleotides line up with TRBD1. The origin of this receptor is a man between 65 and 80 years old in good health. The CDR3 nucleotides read TGTGCCAGCAGTTTAAAATTCGGTACAGGGGAAGGAGAGACCCAGTACTTC. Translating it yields CASSLKFGTGEGETQYF.